These 5 T cell receptor beta chains originate from one sample sequenced in a study of cytomegalovirus exposure and HLA in healthy donors. The PCR contained 60 Vbeta and 13 Jbeta primers. The assay was immunoSEQ multiplex PCR, and TCRdb's table has in-frame clones only and misses some. The table records more than 85,000 clones, 80% of them present only once. Material for sequencing was PBMCs. The origin of the receptors is a woman aged 55-70 years in good health and CMV-seropositive.

The chain uses TRBV9 and TRBJ2-1, with TRBD2 identical over 9 bases. J lost 2 bases, V lost 2 bases, and 5 bases had no gene match. The CDR3 length is 16 residues. Germline CDR1 and CDR2: SGDLS and YYNGEE. DNA of the CDR3: TGTGCCAGCAGCGTGAAGCGGGAGGTTACCTACAATGAGCAGTTCTTC. Protein: CASSVKREVTYNEQFF.

The genes are TRBV10-3 and TRBJ2-3; 7 positions agree with TRBD1. Looked up from germline, CDR1 is ENHRY and CDR2 is SYGVKD. This CDR3 contains 13 residues. V was clipped by 10 bases and J by 0 bases; unmatched bases: 4. Here the CDR3 reads CATEGQSTDTQYF. CDR3 DNA: TGTGCCACCGAGGGACAGAGCACAGATACGCAGTATTTT.

This clone was counted between two and nine times. The chain has TRBV6-1 and TRBJ1-1; a possible D gene is TRBD1 (5 bases). V lost 6 bases and J lost 3, with 14 bases in between. CDR3 length: 14 amino acids. The germline V gene encodes CDR1 MNHNS and CDR2 SASEGT. As DNA, the CDR3 is TGTGCCAGCAGGGAGGGACCGGGATACACTGAAGCTTTCTTT. Its protein is CASREGPGYTEAFF.

The chain couples TRBV9 to TRBJ1-1, with D unresolved. The V and J ends lost 0 bases and 1 base respectively, with 4 bases between them. The CDR3 runs to 13 residues. The V gene's germline CDR1 is SGDLS and CDR2 YYNGEE. The CDR3 DNA sequence: TGTGCCAGCAGCGTAGGAGCGAACACTGAAGCTTTCTTT. This codes for CASSVGANTEAFF.

This chain joins TRBV19 and TRBJ2-2; 9 positions agree with TRBD2. CDR1 LNHDA and CDR2 SQIVND come from the germline V gene (reference sequence). V lost 5 bases to trimming and J lost 4 bases; unmatched junction nucleotides: 5. The CDR3 sequence is 15 residues long. Written as DNA, the CDR3 is TGTGCCAGTAGTGGACTAGCGCGAGTCACCGGGGAGCTGTTTTTT. Translated: CASSGLARVTGELFF.